This paragraph reports one T cell receptor beta chain. Its target is not known. The assay was immunoSEQ multiplex PCR, and TCRdb's table has in-frame clones only and misses some. The data hold some 15,000 clones, with 75% to 85% observed a single time. The source of the sample is a study of graft-versus-host responses after intestinal transplantation. Study findings and constraints: GvH clonotypes were identified within recipient marrow, with a subset emerging first in ileum or blood. Levels of circulating GvH clones at their peak were associated with early post-transplant HvG declines. Graft-versus-host to host-versus-graft clonal ratios in allografts were high in patients with graft-donor T cell macrochimerism.

CDR1 MNHEY and CDR2 SMNVEV come from the germline V gene (reference sequence). The ends lost 8 bases at V and 5 bases at J; junction bases unmatched: 17. The CDR3 length is 18 residues. Intraepithelial and lamina propria lymphocytes were freed from processed graft tissue. The chain uses TRBV27 and TRBJ1-6, with TRBD1 identical over 8 bases. This material consisted of ileum tissue, taken less than 600 days after intestinal transplantation. The receptor comes from a human patient who received an intestinal transplant, so some T cells may come from the graft donor. CDR3 DNA: TGTGCCAGCTCCCCCGGGACAGGTATGAAATCAAATAATTCACCCCTCCACTTT. The encoded protein is CASSPGTGMKSNNSPLHF.